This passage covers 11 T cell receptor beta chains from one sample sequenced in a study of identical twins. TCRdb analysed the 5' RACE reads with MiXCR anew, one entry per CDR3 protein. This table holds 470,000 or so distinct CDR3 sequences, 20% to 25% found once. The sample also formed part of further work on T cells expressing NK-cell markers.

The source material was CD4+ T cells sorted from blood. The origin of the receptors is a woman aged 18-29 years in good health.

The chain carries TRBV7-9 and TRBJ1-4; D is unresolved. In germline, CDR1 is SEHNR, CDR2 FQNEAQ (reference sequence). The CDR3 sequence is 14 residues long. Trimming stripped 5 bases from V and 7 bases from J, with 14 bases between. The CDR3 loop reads CASSPRVAGEKLFF. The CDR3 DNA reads TGTGCCAGCAGCCCCCGGGTGGCGGGTGAAAAACTGTTTTTT. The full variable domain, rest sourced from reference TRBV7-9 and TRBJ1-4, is DTGVSQNPRHKITKRGQNVTFRCDPISEHNRLYWYRQTLGQGPEFLTYFQNEAQLEKSRLLSDRFSAERPKGSFSTLEIQRTEQGDSAMYLCASSPRVAGEKLFFGSGTQLSVL.

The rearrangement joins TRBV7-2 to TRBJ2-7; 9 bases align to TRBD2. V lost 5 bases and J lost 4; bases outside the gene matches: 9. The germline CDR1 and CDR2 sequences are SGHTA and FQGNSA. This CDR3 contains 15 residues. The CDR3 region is CASSRLTSGLYEQYF. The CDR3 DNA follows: TGTGCCAGCAGCCGACTCACTAGCGGGTTATACGAGCAGTACTTC.

Here the CDR3 DNA reads TGTGCCAGCAGCCAAGATATGTCGGGGCGGGTTGGGGCCAACGTCCTGACTTTC. Translation: CASSQDMSGRVGANVLTF. The chain is built from TRBV3-1 and TRBJ2-6; perhaps D is TRBD1 or TRBD2 (5 bases each). V shed 0 bases and J shed 3 bases, with 15 bases lying between them. Germline V gene sequence: CDR1 LGHDT, CDR2 YNNKEL (reference sequence). The CDR3 is 18 residues long. Full variable domain (rest looked up from reference TRBV3-1 and TRBJ2-6): DTAVSQTPKYLVTQMGNDKSIKCEQNLGHDTMYWYKQDSKKFLKIMFSYNNKELIINETVPNRFSPKSPDKAHLNLHINSLELGDSAVYFCASSQDMSGRVGANVLTFGAGSRLTVL.

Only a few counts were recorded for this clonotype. CDR3 coding DNA: TGTGCCAGCAGCTTAGTATCCGGGTCCCAGACCCAGTACTTC. This gives the protein CASSLVSGSQTQYF. V is TRBV11-2 and J is TRBJ2-5; the D is unclear. The germline gives CDR1 SGHAT, CDR2 FQNNGV. The CDR3 loop spans 14 amino acids. V was cut by 1 base and J by 6 bases, with 12 bases left in between.

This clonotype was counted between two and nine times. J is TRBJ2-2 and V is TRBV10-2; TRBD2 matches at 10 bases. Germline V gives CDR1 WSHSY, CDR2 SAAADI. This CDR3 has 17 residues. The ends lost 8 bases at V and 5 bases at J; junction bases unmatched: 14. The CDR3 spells CASGATGTSVKTGELFF. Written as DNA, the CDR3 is TGCGCCAGCGGGGCCACCGGGACTAGCGTAAAGACCGGGGAGCTGTTTTTT.

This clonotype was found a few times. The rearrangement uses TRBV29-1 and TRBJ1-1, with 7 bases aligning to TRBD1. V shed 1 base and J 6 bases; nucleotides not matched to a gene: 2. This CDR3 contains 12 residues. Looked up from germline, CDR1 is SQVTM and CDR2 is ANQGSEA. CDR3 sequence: CSVEGQGAEAFF. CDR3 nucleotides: TGCAGCGTTGAAGGGCAGGGGGCTGAAGCTTTCTTT.

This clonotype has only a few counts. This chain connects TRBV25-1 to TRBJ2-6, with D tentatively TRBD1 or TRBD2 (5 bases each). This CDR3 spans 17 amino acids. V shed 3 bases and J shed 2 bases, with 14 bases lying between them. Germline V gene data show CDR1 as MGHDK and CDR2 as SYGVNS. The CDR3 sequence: CASSESPGSPGANVLTF. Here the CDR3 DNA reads TGTGCCAGCAGTGAGTCGCCAGGGAGTCCTGGGGCCAACGTCCTGACTTTC.

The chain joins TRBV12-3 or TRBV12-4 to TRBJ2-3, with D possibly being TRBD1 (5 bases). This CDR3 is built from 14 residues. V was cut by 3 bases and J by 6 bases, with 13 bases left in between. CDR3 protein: CASSFESYRDTQYF. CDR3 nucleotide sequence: TGTGCCAGCAGTTTCGAGTCCTACAGGGATACGCAGTATTTT.

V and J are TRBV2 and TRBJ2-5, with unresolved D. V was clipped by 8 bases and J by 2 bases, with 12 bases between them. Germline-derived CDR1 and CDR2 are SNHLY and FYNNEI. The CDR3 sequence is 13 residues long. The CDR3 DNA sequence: TGTGCCAGCCTCGGAGTTGGACAAGAGACCCAGTACTTC. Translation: CASLGVGQETQYF.

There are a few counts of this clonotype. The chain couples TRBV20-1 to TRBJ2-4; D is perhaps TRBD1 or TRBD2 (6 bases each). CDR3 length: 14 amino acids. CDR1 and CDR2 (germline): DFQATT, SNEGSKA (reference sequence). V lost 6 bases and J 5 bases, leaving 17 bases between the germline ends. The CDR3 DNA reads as TGCAGTGCCCCTATTGGAGGGGGAGAAAACATTCAGTACTTC. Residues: CSAPIGGGENIQYF.

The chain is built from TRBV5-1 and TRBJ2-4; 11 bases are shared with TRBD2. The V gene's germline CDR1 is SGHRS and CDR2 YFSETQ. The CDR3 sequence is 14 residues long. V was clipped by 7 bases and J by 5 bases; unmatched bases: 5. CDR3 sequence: CASRTSGGQNIQYF. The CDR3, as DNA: TGCGCCAGCCGTACTAGCGGGGGCCAAAACATTCAGTACTTC. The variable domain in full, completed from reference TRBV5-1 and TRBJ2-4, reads KAGVTQTPRYLIKTRGQQVTLSCSPISGHRSVSWYQQTPGQGLQFLFEYFSETQRNKGNFPGRFSGRQFSNSRSEMNVSTLELGDSALYLCASRTSGGQNIQYFGAGTRLSVL.